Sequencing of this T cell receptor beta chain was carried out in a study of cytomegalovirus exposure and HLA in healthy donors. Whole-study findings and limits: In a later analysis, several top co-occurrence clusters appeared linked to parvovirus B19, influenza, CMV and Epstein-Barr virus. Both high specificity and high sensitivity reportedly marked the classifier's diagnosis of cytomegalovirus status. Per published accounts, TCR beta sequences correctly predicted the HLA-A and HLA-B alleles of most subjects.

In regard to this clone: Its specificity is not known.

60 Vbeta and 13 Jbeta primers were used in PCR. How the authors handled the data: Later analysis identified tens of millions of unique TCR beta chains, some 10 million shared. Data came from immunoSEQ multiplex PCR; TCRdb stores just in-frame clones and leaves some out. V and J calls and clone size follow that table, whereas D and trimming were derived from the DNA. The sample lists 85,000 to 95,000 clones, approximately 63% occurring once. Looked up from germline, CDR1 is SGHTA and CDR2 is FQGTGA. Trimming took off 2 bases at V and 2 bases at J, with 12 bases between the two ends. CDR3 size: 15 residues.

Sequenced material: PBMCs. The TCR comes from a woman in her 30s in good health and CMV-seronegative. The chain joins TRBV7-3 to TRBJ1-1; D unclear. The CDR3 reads CASSLYREGNTEAFF. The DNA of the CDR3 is TGTGCCAGCAGCTTATATAGGGAGGGAAACACTGAAGCTTTCTTT.